These T cell receptor beta chains were read from a single sample in a study of T cells in Graves' hyperthyroidism and ophthalmopathy. TCRdb used MiXCR to reprocess the multiplex PCR reads, holding one entry per CDR3 protein. The sample has approximately 720,000 distinct CDR3 sequences; over 15% are singletons. The sequenced sample consisted of blood. Receptor source: a woman in her 50s with Graves' hyperthyroidism that later progressed to Graves' ophthalmopathy. CDR3s include the opening cysteine and the closing phenylalanine or tryptophan. The D gene is left open where the match is weak. Some rows mark clone size as missing; the rest say once, few, many or name a class of expanded clone.

>-|-|TRBJ2-2|TRBV6-1
TGTGCCAGCAGTAGTGGCACTTGGCCCACCGGGGAGCTGTTTTTT
CASSSGTWPTGELFF
>TRBD1|-|TRBJ1-5|TRBV12-5
TGTGCTAGTGGGCCGACCGGGACAGAGGTTCAGCCCCAGCATTTT
CASGPTGTEVQPQHF
>-|few|TRBJ1-1|TRBV9
TGTGCCAGCAGCGTAGCCCCGGGGGAAGGGGAAGCTTTCTTT
CASSVAPGEGEAFF
>TRBD2|few|TRBJ2-1|TRBV6-1
TGTGCCAGCAACAAACTAGCGGGGGTAGCATACAATGAGCAGTTCTTC
CASNKLAGVAYNEQFF
>-|-|TRBJ1-5|TRBV10-3
TGTGCCATCAGTGTCGAGATGAGCAATCAGCCCCAGCATTTT
CAISVEMSNQPQHF
>-|many|TRBJ2-7|TRBV7-6
TGTGCCAGCAGCCTAGGGGACGGGTCCTACGAGCAGTACTTC
CASSLGDGSYEQYF
>-|many|TRBJ1-1|TRBV12-3/TRBV12-4
TGTGCCAGCAGTCTAGAGCGGGACCTGAACACTGAAGCTTTCTTT
CASSLERDLNTEAFF
>TRBD2|many|TRBJ2-3|TRBV7-8
TGTGCCAGCAGGGCCCTAGCGGGGGGGCCCAGTTCAGATACGCAGTATTTT
CASRALAGGPSSDTQYF
>-|few|TRBJ2-1|TRBV14
TGTGCCAGCAGCCAAGATATTGTGGGGAATGAGCAGTTCTTC
CASSQDIVGNEQFF
>-|-|TRBJ2-3|TRBV4-1
TGCGCCAGCAGCCAAGAGGGGCCCACAGATACGCAGTATTTT
CASSQEGPTDTQYF
>TRBD1|many|TRBJ2-5|TRBV12-3/TRBV12-4
TGTGCCAGCAGTTTTAAACAGGGGGAGACCCAGTACTTC
CASSFKQGETQYF
>-|many|TRBJ1-1|TRBV5-1
TGCGCCAGCAGCTTGGGCCAGCGTATTGAAGCTTTCTTT
CASSLGQRIEAFF
>-|-|TRBJ2-3|TRBV27
TGTGCCAGCAAGGGACTTGAGCTGACGCAGTATTTT
CASKGLELTQYF
>TRBD2|many|TRBJ2-3|TRBV20-1
TGCAGTGTAAGAAGTTTGCGGGGGGGGACAGATACGCAGTATTTT
CSVRSLRGGTDTQYF
>-|-|TRBJ2-5|TRBV27
TGTGCCAGCAGTTTCCGGGGGGCCTGGGAGACCCAGTACTTC
CASSFRGAWETQYF
>-|-|TRBJ2-7|TRBV10-3
TGTGCCATCAGTGACCGGGACGGCCCCTACGAGCAGTACTTC
CAISDRDGPYEQYF
>-|many|TRBJ1-2|TRBV15
TGTGCCACCAGCAGAGATAGCTATGGCTACACCTTC
CATSRDSYGYTF
>-|-|TRBJ2-3|TRBV4-3
TGCGCCAGCAGCCAAGACCCCAGGGGATCGTCTAGCACAGATACGCAGTATTTT
CASSQDPRGSSSTDTQYF
>TRBD2|-|TRBJ2-3|TRBV7-9
TGTGCCAGCAGCGATCGTTTGCGGGGGGGCCCTGATACGCAGTATTTT
CASSDRLRGGPDTQYF
>-|many|TRBJ1-3|TRBV2
TGTGCCAGCAGTCCCCACCGTGGCTCTGGAAACACCATATATTTT
CASSPHRGSGNTIYF
>-|many|TRBJ1-3|TRBV2
TGTGCCAGCAGTGAACAGGGGAGGTTGGGAAACACCATATATTTT
CASSEQGRLGNTIYF
>-|-|TRBJ2-7|TRBV7-6
TGTGCCAGCAGCTTATCACGGCCAAACTACGAGCAGTACTTC
CASSLSRPNYEQYF
>-|many|TRBJ2-1|TRBV14
TGTGCCAGCAGCCAAGATTGGCGGGAGCAGTTCTTC
CASSQDWREQFF
>-|many|TRBJ2-5|TRBV30
TGTGCCTCCCAACTACAGGGAAAGGGGACCCAGTACTTC
CASQLQGKGTQYF
>TRBD1|few|TRBJ1-1|TRBV25-1
TGTGCCAGCAGTGAATATGGACTCACAGGGGGGGTAAGAGCTTTCTTT
CASSEYGLTGGVRAFF
>-|few|TRBJ1-1|TRBV10-3
TGTGCCGCTCAAAAGGACAGCTTAAGGAACACTGAAGCTTTCTTT
CAAQKDSLRNTEAFF
>-|many|TRBJ2-7|TRBV6-5
TGTGCCAGCAGTTACTCTTCTGCAGGATACTACGAGCAGTACTTC
CASSYSSAGYYEQYF
>-|many|TRBJ1-2|TRBV27
TGTGCCAGCAGTTTCAACAGGGAGGGTGGCTACACCTTC
CASSFNREGGYTF
>-|few|TRBJ2-1|TRBV19
TGTGCCAGTAGTATACAGCGGACCTACAATGAGCAGTTCTTC
CASSIQRTYNEQFF
>TRBD2|few|TRBJ2-3|TRBV29-1
TGCAGCGTTGGAGGCGGGAGACCCTATAGTAGCACAGATACGCAGTATTTT
CSVGGGRPYSSTDTQYF
>TRBD1|-|TRBJ1-6|TRBV20-1
TGCAGTGCGCCGCCGGGACAGCAAAATTCACCCCTCCACTTT
CSAPPGQQNSPLHF
>TRBD1|once|TRBJ1-3|TRBV9
TGTGCCAGCAGCGTAAGACAGGGTTCTGGAAACACCATATATTTT
CASSVRQGSGNTIYF
>TRBD1|many|TRBJ1-1|TRBV20-1
TGCAGTGCCGGCCGACAGGGAGGGTACACTGAAGCTTTCTTT
CSAGRQGGYTEAFF